This entry lists 17 T cell receptor beta chains sequenced from one sample in a study of beta chain features in type 1 diabetes. Investigators reverse transcribed all isolated RNA, so they sequenced expressed TCRB transcripts. Assay: immunoSEQ multiplex PCR; the TCRdb copy retains only in-frame clones and omits some. The sample contains about 160,000 clones, roughly 9% of which appear only once. The sequencing input was central memory CD4+ T cells from blood. The receptors were gathered from a woman aged 18-29 years in good health.

The rearrangement joins TRBV7-2 to TRBJ1-1, with D possibly TRBD1 on 6 matching bases. V shed 3 bases and J shed 9 bases, with 14 bases lying between them. The CDR3 runs to 13 residues. The germline V gene has CDR1 SGHTA and CDR2 FQGNSA. The DNA for the CDR3 is TGTGCCAGCAGCTTTCGCGGGGGGGCTCAAGCTTTCTTT. Its translation is CASSFRGGAQAFF.

This clone was picked up a small number of times. This sequence joins TRBV18 and TRBJ2-3; 7 bases line up with TRBD1. The germline V gene has CDR1 KGHSH and CDR2 LQKENI. V dropped 2 bases and J dropped 0; count of bases not matched to a gene: 2. The CDR3 loop spans 15 amino acids. CDR3 coding DNA: TGTGCCAGCTCACCATCACAGGGGAGCACAGATACGCAGTATTTT. Protein product: CASSPSQGSTDTQYF.

The V and J genes are TRBV11-2 and TRBJ2-7; D call uncertain. This CDR3 region has 14 residues. V was pared by 5 bases and J by 1 base, with 12 bases between. Germline values: CDR1 SGHAT, CDR2 FQNNGV. The CDR3 loop reads CASSNSPGSYEQYF. The DNA of the CDR3 is TGTGCCAGCAGCAATTCTCCCGGGTCCTACGAGCAGTACTTC.

This rearrangement joins TRBV6-5 to TRBJ1-5, with 7 nucleotides matching TRBD1. CDR1 is MNHEY, CDR2 SVGAGI, per germline. The CDR3 is made up of 13 amino acids. The junction had 4 bases not matched to a gene; V was cut back by 6 bases and J by 5 bases. The CDR3 DNA is TGTGCCAGCAGGCCCGACAGGGATCAGCCCCAGCATTTT. Translated: CASRPDRDQPQHF.

In regard to this clone: Additional DNA sequences in this sample encode the identical CDR3. The chain recombines TRBV13 with TRBJ2-7, with a weak D call TRBD1 (6 bases). The germline V and J ends were trimmed by 5 bases and 2 bases, with 13 bases remaining between them. Germline lookup yields CDR1 PRHDT and CDR2 FYEKMQ (reference sequence). The CDR3 has 14 residues. CDR3 DNA: TGTGCCAGCAGCCGGCAGGGGCTAGCCTACGAGCAGTACTTC. This gives the protein CASSRQGLAYEQYF.

In this sample, this clone turned up a few times. The CDR3 coding sequence is TGTGCCAGCCTACGTCCCCACAATGAGCAGTTCTTC. Amino acid sequence: CASLRPHNEQFF. The chain is built from TRBV9 and TRBJ2-1; D gene uncertain. Trimming shortened V by 7 bases and J by 5 bases, and 10 bases separated the two germline ends. CDR1 is SGDLS and CDR2 is YYNGEE in the germline V gene. The CDR3 has 12 residues.

V is TRBV7-8 and J is TRBJ2-7; TRBD1 is a possible D gene (5 bases). The CDR3 runs 14 residues. V was shortened by 5 bases and J by 1 base, with 12 bases between the two germline ends. Germline loops: CDR1 SGHVS, CDR2 FQNEAQ. CDR3 coding DNA: TGTGCCAGCAGCGCCGCCAAGGGGTCCTACGAGCAGTACTTC. It codes for CASSAAKGSYEQYF.

This clone was seen a handful of times. The gene calls are TRBV7-2 and TRBJ1-6; 7 nucleotides match TRBD1. The ends lost 4 bases at V and 7 bases at J; junction bases unmatched: 10. Per germline, CDR1 SGHTA and CDR2 FQGNSA. The CDR3 sequence is 16 residues long. The CDR3 nucleotides are TGTGCCAGCAGCTCAACGAGGACAGGATACAATTCACCCCTCCACTTT. Protein sequence: CASSSTRTGYNSPLHF.

This clone was seen only a few times. V usage is TRBV25-1 and J usage is TRBJ1-1; D not certain. Trimming removed 5 bases at V and 8 bases at J, with 15 bases between. The CDR3 runs 13 residues. In germline, CDR1 is MGHDK, CDR2 SYGVNS. DNA of the CDR3: TGTGCCAGCAGTCAAGGACGGGGTCTCGAAGCTTTCTTT. Translated: CASSQGRGLEAFF.

J is TRBJ2-5 and V is TRBV11-2; the D gene is possibly TRBD1 (7 bases). CDR1 is SGHAT, CDR2 FQNNGV, per germline. Trimming cost V 0 bases and J 4 bases, with 15 bases left between them. The CDR3 totals 16 residues. The CDR3 protein is CASSLDISGGGETQYF. The DNA for the CDR3 is TGTGCCAGCAGCTTAGATATTTCAGGGGGAGGAGAGACCCAGTACTTC. Using reference TRBV11-2 and TRBJ2-5 for the parts outside the CDR3, the full variable domain is EAGVAQSPRYKIIEKRQSVAFWCNPISGHATLYWYQQILGQGPKLLIQFQNNGVVDDSQLPKDRFSAERLKGVDSTLKIQPAKLEDSAVYLCASSLDISGGGETQYFGPGTRLLVL.

This clone showed up just a few times. The chain joins TRBV6-1 to TRBJ2-6, with 7 nucleotides matching TRBD1. CDR1 is MNHNS and CDR2 is SASEGT in the germline V gene. This CDR3 spans 18 amino acids. The ends lost 4 bases at V and 2 bases at J; junction bases unmatched: 11. This chain's CDR3 is CASSAHRGKIAGANVLTF. Here the CDR3 DNA reads TGTGCCAGCAGTGCCCACAGGGGAAAGATTGCTGGGGCCAACGTCCTGACTTTC.

This sequence joins TRBV27 and TRBJ2-5; TRBD1 matches at 9 bases. The V segment lost 6 bases and the J segment 2 bases; nucleotides outside the gene matches: 1. Germline V gene lookup returns CDR1 MNHEY and CDR2 SMNVEV (reference sequence). The CDR3 is made up of 13 amino acids. CDR3 DNA: TGTGCCAGCAGGGGGACAGGGCAAGAGACCCAGTACTTC. Amino acid sequence: CASRGTGQETQYF.

The chain uses TRBV7-3 and TRBJ2-2; 7 bases align to TRBD1. After removal of 11 bases from V and 4 bases from J, the junction contained 10 bases not matched to a gene. The germline V gene encodes CDR1 SGHTA and CDR2 FQGTGA. The CDR3 totals 14 residues. The CDR3 sequence: CACSTGHSTGELFF. In nucleotides, the CDR3 is TGTGCCTGCTCGACAGGGCACTCCACCGGGGAGCTGTTTTTT.

This clone was counted between two and nine times. This chain uses TRBV11-3 with TRBJ2-5; D is uncertain. V shed 5 bases and J shed 7 bases, with 8 bases lying between them. Germline loops: CDR1 SGHNT, CDR2 YENEEA. The CDR3 runs to 11 residues. The CDR3 DNA follows: TGTGCCAGCAGCCCTCCCCGGACCCAGTACTTC. It specifies CASSPPRTQYF. The full variable domain, with the rest looked up from reference TRBV11-3 and TRBJ2-5, is EAGVVQSPRYKIIEKKQPVAFWCNPISGHNTLYWYLQNLGQGPELLIRYENEEAVDDSQLPKDRFSAERLKGVDSTLKIQPAELGDSAVYLCASSPPRTQYFGPGTRLLVL.

The chain is built from TRBV9 and TRBJ2-5, with D possibly being TRBD2 (6 bases). The J call may be in error: the DNA end matches TRBJ2-7 better. CDR3 size: 15 residues. CDR1 and CDR2 (germline): SGDLS, YYNGEE. CDR3 residues: CASSVGGEVVSEQYF. The CDR3 nucleotides are TGTGCCAGCAGCGTAGGGGGGGAGGTGGTTAGCGAGCAGTACTTC.

In its sample, this clone was seen a few times. The CDR3 DNA reads TGTGCCAGCAGTGAAGCGTACTCGTTTGTCACTGAAGCTTTCTTT. This encodes CASSEAYSFVTEAFF. The chain carries TRBV6-1 and TRBJ1-1; no reliable D call. CDR1 is MNHNS and CDR2 is SASEGT in the germline V gene. The CDR3 sequence is 15 residues long. V lost 0 bases to trimming and J lost 4 bases, with 12 bases between them.

This clone came up a few times. V usage is TRBV2 and J usage is TRBJ2-7; TRBD1 matches at 9 bases. V lost 3 bases and J lost 3; bases outside the gene matches: 6. Germline lookup yields CDR1 SNHLY and CDR2 FYNNEI. This CDR3 comprises 15 residues. The CDR3 protein is CASSDLGQGYYEQYF. The DNA for the CDR3 is TGTGCCAGCAGTGATCTGGGACAGGGATACTACGAGCAGTACTTC.